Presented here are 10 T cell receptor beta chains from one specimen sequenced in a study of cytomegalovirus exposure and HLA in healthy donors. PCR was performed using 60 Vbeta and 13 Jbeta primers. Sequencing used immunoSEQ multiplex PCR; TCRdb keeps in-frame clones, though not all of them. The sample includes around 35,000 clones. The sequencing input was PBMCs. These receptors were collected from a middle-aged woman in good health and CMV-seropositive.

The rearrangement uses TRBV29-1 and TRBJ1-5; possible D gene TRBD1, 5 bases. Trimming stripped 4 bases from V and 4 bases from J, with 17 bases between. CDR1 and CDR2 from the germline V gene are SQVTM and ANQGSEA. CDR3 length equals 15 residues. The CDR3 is CSVALGRGVNQPQHF. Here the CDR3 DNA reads TGCAGCGTTGCACTCGGTCGGGGGGTAAATCAGCCCCAGCATTTT.

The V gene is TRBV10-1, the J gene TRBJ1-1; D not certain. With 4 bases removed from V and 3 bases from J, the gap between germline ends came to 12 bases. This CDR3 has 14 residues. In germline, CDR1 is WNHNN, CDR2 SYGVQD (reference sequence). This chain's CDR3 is CASSASRGDTEAFF. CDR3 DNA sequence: TGCGCCAGCAGTGCGTCCCGAGGTGACACTGAAGCTTTCTTT.

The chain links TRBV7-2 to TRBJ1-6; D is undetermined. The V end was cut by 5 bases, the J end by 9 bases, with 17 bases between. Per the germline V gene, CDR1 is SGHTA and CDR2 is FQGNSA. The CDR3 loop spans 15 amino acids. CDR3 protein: CASSRGIGGGSPLHF. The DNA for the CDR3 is TGTGCCAGCAGCCGAGGGATTGGCGGCGGTTCACCCCTCCACTTT.

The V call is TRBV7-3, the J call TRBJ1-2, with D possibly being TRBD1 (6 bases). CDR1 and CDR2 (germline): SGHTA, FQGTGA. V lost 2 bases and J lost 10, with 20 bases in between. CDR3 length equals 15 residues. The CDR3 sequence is CASSLGTGKSRDYTF. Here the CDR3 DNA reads TGTGCCAGCAGCTTAGGTACAGGGAAAAGCCGCGACTACACCTTC.

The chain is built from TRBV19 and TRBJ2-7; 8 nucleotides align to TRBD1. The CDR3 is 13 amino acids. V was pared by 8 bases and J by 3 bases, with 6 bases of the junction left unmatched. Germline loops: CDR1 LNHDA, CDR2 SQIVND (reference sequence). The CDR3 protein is CASSPGQDYEQYF. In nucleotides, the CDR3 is TGTGCCAGTTCGCCGGGACAGGACTACGAGCAGTACTTC.

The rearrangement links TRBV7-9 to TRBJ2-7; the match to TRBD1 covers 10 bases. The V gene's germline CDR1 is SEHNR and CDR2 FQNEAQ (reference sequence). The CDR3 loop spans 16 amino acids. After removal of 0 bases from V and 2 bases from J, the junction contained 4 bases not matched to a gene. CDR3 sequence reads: CASSLASGQGAYEQYF. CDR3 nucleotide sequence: TGTGCCAGCAGCTTAGCTTCCGGACAGGGGGCCTACGAGCAGTACTTC.

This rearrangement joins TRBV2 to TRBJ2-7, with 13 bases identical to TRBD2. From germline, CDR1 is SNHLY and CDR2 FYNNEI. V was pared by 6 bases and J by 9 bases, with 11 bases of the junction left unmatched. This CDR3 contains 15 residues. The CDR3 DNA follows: TGTGCCAGCAGCGAGACCGGACTAGCGGGGGCCCGGCAGTACTTC. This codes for CASSETGLAGARQYF.

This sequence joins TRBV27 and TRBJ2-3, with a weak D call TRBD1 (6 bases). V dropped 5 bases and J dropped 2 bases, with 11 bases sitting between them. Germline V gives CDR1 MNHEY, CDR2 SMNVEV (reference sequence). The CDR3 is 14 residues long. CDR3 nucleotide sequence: TGTGCCAGCAGTCGGACAGCCTTCACAGATACGCAGTATTTT. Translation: CASSRTAFTDTQYF.

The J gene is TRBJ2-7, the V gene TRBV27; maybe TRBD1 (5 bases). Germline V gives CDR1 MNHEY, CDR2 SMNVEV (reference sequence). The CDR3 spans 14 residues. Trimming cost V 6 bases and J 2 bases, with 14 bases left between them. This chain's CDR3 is CASSQGGPAYEQYF. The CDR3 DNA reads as TGTGCCAGCAGCCAGGGTGGTCCCGCCTACGAGCAGTACTTC.

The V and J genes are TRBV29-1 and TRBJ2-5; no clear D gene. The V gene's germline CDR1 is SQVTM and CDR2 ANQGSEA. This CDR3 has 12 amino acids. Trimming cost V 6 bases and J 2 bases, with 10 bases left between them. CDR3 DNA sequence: TGCAGCGTCCGAGAAATGCAAGAGACCCAGTACTTC. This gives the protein CSVREMQETQYF.